This T cell receptor beta chain was found in a study of blood T cell repertoires in COVID-19. About the research overall: Spain, Italy and the United States supplied samples that represented acute and convalescent COVID-19. PBMCs, B-cell-depleted T cells, or T cells were the source of the cDNA or gDNA that made up the material.

Trimming cost V 5 bases and J 5 bases, with 19 bases left between them. Germline CDR1 reads PRHDT; CDR2 reads FYEKMQ (reference sequence). The CDR3 is 16 residues long. This clone was seen only a few times. Original data processing: From reference gene primer amplification, estimates of nucleated cell counts were derived. Sequenced by immunoSEQ multiplex PCR; TCRdb stores in-frame clones only, minus some. D and trimming were read from the DNA, whereas the V and J calls and clone size are those reported in that table. The repertoire holds 300,000 or so clones, with around 84% as singletons. The J gene is TRBJ2-1, the V gene TRBV13, with D possibly matching TRBD2 (5 bases). The sample taken for sequencing was peripheral blood. The receptor comes from a man between 65 and 85 years old with acute or convalescent COVID-19. This CDR3 reads CASSQFMGWGDNEQFF. CDR3 in DNA: TGTGCCAGCAGCCAGTTTATGGGGTGGGGAGACAATGAGCAGTTCTTC.